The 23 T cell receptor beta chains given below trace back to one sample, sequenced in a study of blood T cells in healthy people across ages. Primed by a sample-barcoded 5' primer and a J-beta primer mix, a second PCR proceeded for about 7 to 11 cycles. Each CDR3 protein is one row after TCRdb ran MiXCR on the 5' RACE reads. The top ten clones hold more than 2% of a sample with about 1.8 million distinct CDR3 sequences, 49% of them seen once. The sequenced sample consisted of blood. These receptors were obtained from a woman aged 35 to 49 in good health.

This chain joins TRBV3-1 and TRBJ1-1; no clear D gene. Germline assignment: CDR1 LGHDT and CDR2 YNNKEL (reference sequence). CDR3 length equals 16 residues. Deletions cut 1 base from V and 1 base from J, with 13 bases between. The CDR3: CASSQGRDRANTEAFF. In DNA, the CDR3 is TGTGCCAGCAGCCAAGGTAGGGATCGAGCGAACACTGAAGCTTTCTTT.

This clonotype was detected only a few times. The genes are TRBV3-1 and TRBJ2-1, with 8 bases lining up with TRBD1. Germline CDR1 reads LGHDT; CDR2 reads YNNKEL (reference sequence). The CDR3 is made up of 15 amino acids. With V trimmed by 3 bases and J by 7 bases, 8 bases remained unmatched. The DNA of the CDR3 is TGTGCCAGCAGCCAGACACGGACAGGGTATAATGAGCAGTTCTTC. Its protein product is CASSQTRTGYNEQFF.

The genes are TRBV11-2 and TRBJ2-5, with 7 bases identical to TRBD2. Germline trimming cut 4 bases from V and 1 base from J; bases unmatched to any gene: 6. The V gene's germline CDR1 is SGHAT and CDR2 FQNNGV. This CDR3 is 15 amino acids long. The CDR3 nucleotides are TGTGCCAGCAGCTCGTCCCCGGGGGGCCAAGAGACCCAGTACTTC. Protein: CASSSSPGGQETQYF.

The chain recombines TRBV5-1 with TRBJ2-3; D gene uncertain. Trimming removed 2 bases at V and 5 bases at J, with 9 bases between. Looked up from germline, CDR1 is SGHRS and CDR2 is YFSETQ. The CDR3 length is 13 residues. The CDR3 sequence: CASSFFNGDTQYF. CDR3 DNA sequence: TGCGCCAGCAGCTTTTTTAATGGAGATACGCAGTATTTT.

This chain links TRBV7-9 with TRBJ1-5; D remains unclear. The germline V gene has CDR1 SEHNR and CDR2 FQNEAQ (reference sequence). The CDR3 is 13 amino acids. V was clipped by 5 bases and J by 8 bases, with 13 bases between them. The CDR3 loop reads CASSPGPVEPQHF. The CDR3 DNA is TGTGCCAGCAGCCCCGGGCCCGTGGAGCCCCAGCATTTT.

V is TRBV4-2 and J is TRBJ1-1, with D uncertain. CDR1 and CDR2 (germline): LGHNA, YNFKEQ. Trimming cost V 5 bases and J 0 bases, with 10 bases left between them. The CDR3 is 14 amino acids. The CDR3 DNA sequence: TGTGCCAGCAGCATAAGCCCAGTGAACACTGAAGCTTTCTTT. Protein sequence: CASSISPVNTEAFF.

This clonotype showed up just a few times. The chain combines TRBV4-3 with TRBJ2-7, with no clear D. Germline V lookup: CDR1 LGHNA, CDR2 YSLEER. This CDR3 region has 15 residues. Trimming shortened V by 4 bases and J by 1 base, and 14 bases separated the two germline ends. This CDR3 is CASSPVTVGSYEQYF. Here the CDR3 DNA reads TGCGCCAGCAGCCCTGTGACCGTCGGATCCTACGAGCAGTACTTC.

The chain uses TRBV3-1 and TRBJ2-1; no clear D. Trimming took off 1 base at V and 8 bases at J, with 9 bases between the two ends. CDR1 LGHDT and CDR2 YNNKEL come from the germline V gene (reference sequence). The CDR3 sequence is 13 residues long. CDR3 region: CASSQVPGHEQFF. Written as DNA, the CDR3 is TGTGCCAGCAGCCAAGTCCCTGGGCATGAGCAGTTCTTC.

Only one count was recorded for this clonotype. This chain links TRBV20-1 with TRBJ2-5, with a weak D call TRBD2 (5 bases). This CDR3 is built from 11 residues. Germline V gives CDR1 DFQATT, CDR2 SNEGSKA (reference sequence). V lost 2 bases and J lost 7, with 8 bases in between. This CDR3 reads CSARTSGTQYF. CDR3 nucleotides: TGCAGTGCTAGAACTAGTGGGACCCAGTACTTC.

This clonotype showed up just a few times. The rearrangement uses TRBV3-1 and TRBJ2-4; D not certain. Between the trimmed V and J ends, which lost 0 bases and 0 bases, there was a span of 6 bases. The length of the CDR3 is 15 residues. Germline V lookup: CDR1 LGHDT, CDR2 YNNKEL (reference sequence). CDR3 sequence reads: CASSQEGIAKNIQYF. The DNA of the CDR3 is TGTGCCAGCAGCCAAGAAGGTATAGCCAAAAACATTCAGTACTTC.

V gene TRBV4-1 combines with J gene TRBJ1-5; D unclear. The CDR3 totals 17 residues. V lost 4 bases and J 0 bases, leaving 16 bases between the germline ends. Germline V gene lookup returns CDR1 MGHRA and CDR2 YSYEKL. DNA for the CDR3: TGCGCCAGCAGCCCACTTATATTCAAGGATAGCAATCAGCCCCAGCATTTT. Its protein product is CASSPLIFKDSNQPQHF.

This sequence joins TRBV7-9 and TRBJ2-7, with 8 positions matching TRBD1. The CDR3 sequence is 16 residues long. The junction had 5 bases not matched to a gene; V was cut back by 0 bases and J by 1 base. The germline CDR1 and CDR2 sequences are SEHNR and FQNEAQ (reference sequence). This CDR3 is CASSLALGQASYEQYF. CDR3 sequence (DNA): TGTGCCAGCAGCTTAGCCCTGGGACAGGCTTCCTACGAGCAGTACTTC.

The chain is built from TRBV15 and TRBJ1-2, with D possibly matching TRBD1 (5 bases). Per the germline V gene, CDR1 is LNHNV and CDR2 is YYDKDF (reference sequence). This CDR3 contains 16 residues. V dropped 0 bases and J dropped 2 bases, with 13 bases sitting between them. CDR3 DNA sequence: TGTGCCACCAGCAGAGATCTTCCGACAGAGAACTATGGCTACACCTTC. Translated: CATSRDLPTENYGYTF.

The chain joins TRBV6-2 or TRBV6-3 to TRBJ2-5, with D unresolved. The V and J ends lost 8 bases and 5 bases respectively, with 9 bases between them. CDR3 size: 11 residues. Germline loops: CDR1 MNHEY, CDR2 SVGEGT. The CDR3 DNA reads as TGTGCCAGCGCCGCGTGGGAGACCCAGTACTTC. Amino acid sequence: CASAAWETQYF.

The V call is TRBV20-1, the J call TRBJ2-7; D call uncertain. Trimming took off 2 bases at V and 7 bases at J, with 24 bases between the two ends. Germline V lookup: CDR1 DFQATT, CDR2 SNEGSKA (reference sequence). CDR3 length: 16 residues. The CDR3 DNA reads TGCAGTGCTAGAATTCCGGACCGAACAACCTACAATGAGCAGTACTTC. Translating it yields CSARIPDRTTYNEQYF.

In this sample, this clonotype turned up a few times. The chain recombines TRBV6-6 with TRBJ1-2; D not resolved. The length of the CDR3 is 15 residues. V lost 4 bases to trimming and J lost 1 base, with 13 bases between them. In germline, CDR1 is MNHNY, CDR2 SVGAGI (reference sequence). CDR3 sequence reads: CASSFPKAGNYGYTF. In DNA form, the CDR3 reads TGTGCCAGCAGTTTTCCCAAAGCCGGTAACTATGGCTACACCTTC.

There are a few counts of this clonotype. CDR3 in amino acids: CASSYSFRPYEQYF. The CDR3 DNA reads TGTGCCAGCAGTTACTCTTTCCGTCCCTACGAGCAGTACTTC. V and J are TRBV6-5 and TRBJ2-7; the D is unclear. V lost 0 bases, J lost 2 bases, and 8 bases lay in between. Germline assignment: CDR1 MNHEY and CDR2 SVGAGI. The CDR3 consists of 14 residues.

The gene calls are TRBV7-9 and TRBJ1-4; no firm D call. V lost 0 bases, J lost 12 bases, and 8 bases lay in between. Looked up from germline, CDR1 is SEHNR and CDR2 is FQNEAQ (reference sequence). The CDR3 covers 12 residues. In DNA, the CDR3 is TGTGCCAGCAGCTTAGCAACCGAGGAACTGTTTTTT. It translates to CASSLATEELFF.

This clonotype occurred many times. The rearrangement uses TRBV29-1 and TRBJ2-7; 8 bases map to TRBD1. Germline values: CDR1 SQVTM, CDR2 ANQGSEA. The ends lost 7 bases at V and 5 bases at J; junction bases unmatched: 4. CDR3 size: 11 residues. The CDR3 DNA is TGCAGCGGACGGACAGGGCACGAGCAGTACTTC. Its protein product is CSGRTGHEQYF.

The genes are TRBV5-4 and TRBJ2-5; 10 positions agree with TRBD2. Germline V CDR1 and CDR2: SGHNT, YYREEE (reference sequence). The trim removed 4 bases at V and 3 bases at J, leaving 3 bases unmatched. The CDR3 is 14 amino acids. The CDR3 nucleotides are TGTGCCAGCAGCAAAAGCGGGGGGGAAGAGACCCAGTACTTC. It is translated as CASSKSGGEETQYF.

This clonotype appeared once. CDR3 sequence (DNA): TGCGCCAGCAGCCCATCGGCGGGAGTTCAAGAGACCCAGTACTTC. It translates to CASSPSAGVQETQYF. The rearrangement links TRBV4-3 to TRBJ2-5, with 7 positions matching TRBD2. This CDR3 is built from 15 residues. Germline CDR1 reads LGHNA; CDR2 reads YSLEER. J was trimmed by 2 bases and V by 4 bases; bases with no gene match: 7.

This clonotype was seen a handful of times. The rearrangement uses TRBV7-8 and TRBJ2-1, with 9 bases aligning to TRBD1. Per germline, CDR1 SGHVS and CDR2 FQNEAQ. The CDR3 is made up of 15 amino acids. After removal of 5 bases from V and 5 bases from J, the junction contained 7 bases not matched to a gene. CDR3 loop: CASSSDRGKHNEQFF. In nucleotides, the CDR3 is TGTGCCAGCAGCAGTGACAGGGGGAAACACAATGAGCAGTTCTTC.

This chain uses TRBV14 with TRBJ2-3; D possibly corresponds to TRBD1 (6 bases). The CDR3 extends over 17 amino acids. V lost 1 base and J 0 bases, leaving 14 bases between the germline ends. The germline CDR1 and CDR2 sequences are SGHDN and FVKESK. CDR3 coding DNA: TGTGCCAGCAGCCAAGGGGGTGTGGACAGTAGCACAGATACGCAGTATTTT. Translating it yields CASSQGGVDSSTDTQYF.